Below, one T cell receptor beta chain is given with its context. From blood CD8+ and CD4+ T cells, TCR beta sequences were generated. The authors negatively isolated CD8+ and CD4+ T cells and FACS-enriched TEMRA cells. The data stem from a study of CD8 T cells in Susac syndrome. The V and J ends lost 3 bases and 5 bases respectively, with 2 bases between them. Germline values: CDR1 SGHAT, CDR2 FQNNGV. The length of the CDR3 is 10 residues. An amount of RNA that ranged from 0.5 to 1 ug was reverse transcribed with random hexamers. The amplification used immunoSEQ multiplex PCR on TCR beta CDR3; it spanned 54 Vbeta and 13 Jbeta. MiXCR, run by TCRdb on the immunoSEQ multiplex PCR reads, gives a single entry per CDR3 protein. The sample has 300,000 to 350,000 distinct CDR3 sequences, roughly nine tenths seen once.

The sequence was obtained from a human donor with multiple sclerosis. This rearrangement joins TRBV11-2 to TRBJ2-7, with no clear D. The specimen was CD4+ T cells from PBMCs. This CDR3 reads CASSFHEQYF. The CDR3 coding sequence is TGTGCCAGCAGCTTTCACGAGCAGTACTTC.